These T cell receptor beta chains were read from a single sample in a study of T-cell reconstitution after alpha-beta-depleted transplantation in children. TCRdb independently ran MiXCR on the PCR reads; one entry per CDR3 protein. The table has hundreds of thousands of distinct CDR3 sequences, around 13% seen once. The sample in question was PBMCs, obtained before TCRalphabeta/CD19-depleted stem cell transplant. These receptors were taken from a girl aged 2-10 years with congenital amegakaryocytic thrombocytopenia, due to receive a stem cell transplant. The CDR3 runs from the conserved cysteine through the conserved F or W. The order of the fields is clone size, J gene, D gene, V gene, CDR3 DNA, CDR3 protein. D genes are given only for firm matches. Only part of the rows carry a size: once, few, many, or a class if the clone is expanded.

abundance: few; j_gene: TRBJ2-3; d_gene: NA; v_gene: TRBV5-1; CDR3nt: TGCGCCAGCAGCTTGTATGGACACCGCACAGATACGCAGTATTTT; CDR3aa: CASSLYGHRTDTQYF
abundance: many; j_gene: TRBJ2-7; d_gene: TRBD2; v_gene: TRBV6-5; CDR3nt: TGTGCCAGCAGTTACCAACTAGCGGGAAGCTACGAGCAGTACTTC; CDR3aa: CASSYQLAGSYEQYF
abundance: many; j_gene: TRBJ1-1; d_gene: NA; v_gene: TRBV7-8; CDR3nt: TGTGCCAGCAGCTTAGGGGGGGCGGGAAACACTGAAGCTTTCTTT; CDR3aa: CASSLGGAGNTEAFF
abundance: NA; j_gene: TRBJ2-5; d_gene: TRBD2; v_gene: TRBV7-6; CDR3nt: TGTGCCAGCAGTCAAGGACTAGCGGGAGCGGACGAGACCCAGTACTTC; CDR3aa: CASSQGLAGADETQYF
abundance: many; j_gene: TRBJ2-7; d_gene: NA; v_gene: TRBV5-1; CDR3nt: TGCGCCAGCAGCTGGACACTTTCCTCCTACGAGCAGTACTTC; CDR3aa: CASSWTLSSYEQYF
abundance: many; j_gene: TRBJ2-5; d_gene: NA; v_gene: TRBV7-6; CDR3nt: TGTGCCAGCAGCTTGCGACACCAAGAGACCCAGTACTTC; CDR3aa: CASSLRHQETQYF
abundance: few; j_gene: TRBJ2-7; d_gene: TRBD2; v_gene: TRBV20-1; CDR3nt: TGCAGTGCTAGGGTGACTAGCGGGAGGGCCTACGAGCAGTACTTC; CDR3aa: CSARVTSGRAYEQYF
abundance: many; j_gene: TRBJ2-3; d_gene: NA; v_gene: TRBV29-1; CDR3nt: TGCAGCGTTAAAACAGCAGGCGATACGCAGTATTTT; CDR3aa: CSVKTAGDTQYF
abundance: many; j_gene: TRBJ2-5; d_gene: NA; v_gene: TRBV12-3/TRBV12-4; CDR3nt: TGTGCCAGCAGTTCTAGCTGGGAATGGGAGACCCAGTACTTC; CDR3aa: CASSSSWEWETQYF
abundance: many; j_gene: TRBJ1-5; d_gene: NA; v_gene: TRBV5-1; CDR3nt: TGCGCCAGCAGCTTGGACGCAGGGATCAATCAGCCCCAGCATTTT; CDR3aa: CASSLDAGINQPQHF
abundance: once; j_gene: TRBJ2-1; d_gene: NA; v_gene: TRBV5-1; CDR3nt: TGCGCCAGCAGCTTGTCTACAGGGAACGATGAGCAGTTCTTC; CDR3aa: CASSLSTGNDEQFF
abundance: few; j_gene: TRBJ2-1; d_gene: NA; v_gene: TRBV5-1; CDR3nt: TGCGCCAGCAGCTTGGTAGTCTCCCAACTCTACAATGAGCAGTTCTTC; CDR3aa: CASSLVVSQLYNEQFF
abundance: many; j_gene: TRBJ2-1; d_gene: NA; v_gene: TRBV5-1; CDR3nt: TGCGCCAGCAGCTTGGGGGTTAGCGGAGGAGGAAACAATGAGCAGTTCTTC; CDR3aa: CASSLGVSGGGNNEQFF
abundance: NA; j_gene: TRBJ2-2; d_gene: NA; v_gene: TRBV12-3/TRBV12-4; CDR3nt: TGTGCCAGCAGCAAACTAGGGTACACCGGGGAGCTGTTTTTT; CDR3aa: CASSKLGYTGELFF
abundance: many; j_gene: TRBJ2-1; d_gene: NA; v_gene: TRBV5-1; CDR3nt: TGCGCCAGCAGCTTGGGTTTTGGGAGACTCTTCTACAATGAGCAGTTCTTC; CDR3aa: CASSLGFGRLFYNEQFF
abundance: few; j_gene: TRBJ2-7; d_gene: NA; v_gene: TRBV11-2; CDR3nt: TGTGCCAGCAGCTTAGCCAGCGGATTCTACGAGCAGTACTTC; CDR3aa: CASSLASGFYEQYF
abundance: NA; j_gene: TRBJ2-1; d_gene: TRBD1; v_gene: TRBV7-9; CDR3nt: TGTGCCGGCAGCACGAAGAACAGGGGTACTCAGGAGCAGTTCTTC; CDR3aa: CAGSTKNRGTQEQFF
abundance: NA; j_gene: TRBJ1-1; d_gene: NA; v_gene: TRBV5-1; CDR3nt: TGCGCCAGCAGGGGTAGGGTTGGGGACACTGAAGCTTTCTTT; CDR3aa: CASRGRVGDTEAFF
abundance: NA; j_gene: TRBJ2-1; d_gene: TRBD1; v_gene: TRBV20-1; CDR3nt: TGCAGTGCTAGAGCGACAGGGGGCAGGAACTACAATGAGCAGTTCTTC; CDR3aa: CSARATGGRNYNEQFF
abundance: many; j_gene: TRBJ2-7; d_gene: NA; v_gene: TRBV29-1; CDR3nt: TGCAGCGTTGCCCCAAGAAAGAGCTCCTACGAGCAGTACTTC; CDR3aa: CSVAPRKSSYEQYF
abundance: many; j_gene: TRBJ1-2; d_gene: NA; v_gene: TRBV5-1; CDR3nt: TGCGCCAGCAGCTTGGGCCGGGGGCCGCGAGGCTACACCTTC; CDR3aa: CASSLGRGPRGYTF
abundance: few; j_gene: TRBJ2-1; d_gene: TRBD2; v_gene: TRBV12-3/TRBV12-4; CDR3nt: TGTGCCAGCAGTTTAATCTCGGGAGGGCCTCGGTTCTTC; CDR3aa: CASSLISGGPRFF
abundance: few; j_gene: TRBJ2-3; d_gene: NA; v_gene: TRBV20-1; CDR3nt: TGCAGTGCTACGATGAGCGTGATTCTTAGAGATACGCAGTATTTT; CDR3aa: CSATMSVILRDTQYF
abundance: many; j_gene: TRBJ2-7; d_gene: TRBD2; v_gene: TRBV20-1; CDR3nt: TGCAGTGCTAGAGAAGCGGGAGGGCGTGTCGAGCAGTACTTC; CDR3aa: CSAREAGGRVEQYF
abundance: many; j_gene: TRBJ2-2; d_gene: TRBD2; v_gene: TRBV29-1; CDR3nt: TGCAGCGTTTCTAGCGGGAGGGCCAATGGCGGGGAGCTGTTTTTT; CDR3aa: CSVSSGRANGGELFF
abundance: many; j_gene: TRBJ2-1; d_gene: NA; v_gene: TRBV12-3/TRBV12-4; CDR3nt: TGTGCCAGCAGACTGAGGGTCGGGATTAACGAGCAGTTCTTC; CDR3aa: CASRLRVGINEQFF
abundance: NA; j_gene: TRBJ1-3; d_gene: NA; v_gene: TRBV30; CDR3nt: TGTGCCTGGAGTGGGCTCACGGGGAGCTCTGGAAACACCATATATTTT; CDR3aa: CAWSGLTGSSGNTIYF
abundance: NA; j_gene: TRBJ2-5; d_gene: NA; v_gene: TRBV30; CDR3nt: TGTGCCTGGAGTGTTGGGGCAGAGACCCAGTACTTC; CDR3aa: CAWSVGAETQYF
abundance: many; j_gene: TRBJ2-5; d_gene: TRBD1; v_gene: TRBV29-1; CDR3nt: TGCAGCGTTGGGACAGGCCGAGAGACCCAGTACTTC; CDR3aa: CSVGTGRETQYF
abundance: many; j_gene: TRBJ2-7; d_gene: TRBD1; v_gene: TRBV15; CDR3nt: TGTGCCACCAGCAGTGGAAGGACAGGGGGCTACGAGCAGTACTTC; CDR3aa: CATSSGRTGGYEQYF
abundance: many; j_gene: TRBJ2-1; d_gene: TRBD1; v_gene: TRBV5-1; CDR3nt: TGCGCCAGCAGCTTGGATGGGACAGGGGCCTCCAATGAGCAGTTCTTC; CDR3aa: CASSLDGTGASNEQFF
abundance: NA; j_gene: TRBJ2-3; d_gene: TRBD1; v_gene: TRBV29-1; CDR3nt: TGCAGCGCGGACAGGGGAACAGATACGCAGTATTTT; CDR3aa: CSADRGTDTQYF
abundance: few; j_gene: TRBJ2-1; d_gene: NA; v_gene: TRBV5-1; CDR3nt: TGCGCCAGCAGCTTGACAGGGACCGGACGAGATCAGTTCTTC; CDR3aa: CASSLTGTGRDQFF
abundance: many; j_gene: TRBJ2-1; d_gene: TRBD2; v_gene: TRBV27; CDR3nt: TGTGCCAGCAGTCCGCGGACTAGCGGGAAAGGTGAGCAGTTCTTC; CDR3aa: CASSPRTSGKGEQFF
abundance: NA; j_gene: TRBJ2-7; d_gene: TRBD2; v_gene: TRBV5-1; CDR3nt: TGCGCCAGCAGCCTAGGACTAGCGGGAGGGCCGCCCTACGAGCAGTACTTC; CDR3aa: CASSLGLAGGPPYEQYF
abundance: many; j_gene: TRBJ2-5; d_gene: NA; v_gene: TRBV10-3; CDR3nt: TGTGCCATGGCCACAGAGATTCAAGAGACCCAGTACTTC; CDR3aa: CAMATEIQETQYF
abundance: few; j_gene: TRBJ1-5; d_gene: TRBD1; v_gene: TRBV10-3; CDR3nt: TGTGCCATCTCCCGGGACAGGGTGGATCAGCCCCAGCATTTT; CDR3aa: CAISRDRVDQPQHF
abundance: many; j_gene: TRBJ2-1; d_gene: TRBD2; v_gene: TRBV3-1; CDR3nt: TGTGCCAGCAGCCCGAGCCTAGCGGGAGTAGGCAATGAGCAGTTCTTC; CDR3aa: CASSPSLAGVGNEQFF
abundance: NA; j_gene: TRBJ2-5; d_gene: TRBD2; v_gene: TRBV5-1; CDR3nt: TGCGCCAGCAGCCCCGGGACTAGCGGGAGAGTAGAGACCCAGTACTTC; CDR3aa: CASSPGTSGRVETQYF
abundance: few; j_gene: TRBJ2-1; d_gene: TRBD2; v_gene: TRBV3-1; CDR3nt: TGTGCCAGCAGGCTAGCGGGAGTTAGGAATGAGCAGTTCTTC; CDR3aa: CASRLAGVRNEQFF
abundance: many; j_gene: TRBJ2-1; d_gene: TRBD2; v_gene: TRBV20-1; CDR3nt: TGCAGTGCTAGTGGACTAGCGGGAGTTCCTGAGCAGTTCTTC; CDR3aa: CSASGLAGVPEQFF
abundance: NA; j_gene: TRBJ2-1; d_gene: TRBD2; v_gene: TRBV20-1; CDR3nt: TGCAGTGCTAGTAGCGGGAGGGCCCTGTATGAGCAGTTCTTC; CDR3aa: CSASSGRALYEQFF